This T cell receptor (beta chain) is from a study of cytomegalovirus exposure and HLA in healthy donors. PCR primers comprised 60 Vbeta and 13 Jbeta primers. Clones were read by immunoSEQ multiplex PCR, and TCRdb kept only the in-frame ones, dropping some. This sample carries 120,000 or so clones, about 78% of them seen once, and the ten largest clones take 8.2%. Unrecorded immune exposures were likely, despite nominal health at sampling. The CDR3 length is 15 residues. Germline CDR1 is SGHVS and CDR2 is FQNEAQ. V dropped 3 bases and J dropped 8; count of bases not matched to a gene: 11. Sequenced: PBMCs. The chain joins TRBV7-8 to TRBJ1-1, with 8 bases matching TRBD1. The clonotype comes from a woman in her 40s in good health and CMV-seropositive. For the CDR3, the DNA is TGTGCCAGCAGCTTTTTCCGGGACAGGATTGGAGAAGCTTTCTTT. This translates into CASSFFRDRIGEAFF.